This TCR beta chain emerged from a study of patients and donors after allogeneic stem cell transplantation. Germline CDR1 is LGHDT and CDR2 is YNNKEL (reference sequence). The CDR3 consists of 12 residues. Deletions cut 2 bases from V and 3 bases from J, with 4 bases between. Using its own MiXCR run on the RT-PCR reads, TCRdb lists one record per CDR3 protein. Of about 230,000 distinct CDR3 sequences listed, 13% to 15% are singletons. The TCR comes from a human donor who was either an allogeneic HSCT recipient or a stem cell or donor lymphocyte infusion donor (not recorded which). It is not recorded whose cells these are; they may come from a transplant donor. The rearrangement links TRBV3-1 to TRBJ2-5; D is unresolved. What was sequenced was blood, either unsorted or a sorted T cell fraction (not recorded which). The CDR3 DNA is TGTGCCAGCAGCCAACGCGAAGAGACCCAGTACTTC. As protein: CASSQREETQYF.